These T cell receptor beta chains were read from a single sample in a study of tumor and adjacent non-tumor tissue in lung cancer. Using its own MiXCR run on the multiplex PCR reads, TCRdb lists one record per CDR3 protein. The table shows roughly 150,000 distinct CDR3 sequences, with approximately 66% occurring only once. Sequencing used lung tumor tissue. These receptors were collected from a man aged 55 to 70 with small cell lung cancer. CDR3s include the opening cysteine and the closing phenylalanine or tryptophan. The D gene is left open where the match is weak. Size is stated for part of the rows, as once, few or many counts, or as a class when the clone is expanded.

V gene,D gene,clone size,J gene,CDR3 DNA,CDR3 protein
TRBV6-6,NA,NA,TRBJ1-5,TGTGCCAGGAGTCAGGGAATCGAGAAACAGCCCCAGCATTTT,CARSQGIEKQPQHF
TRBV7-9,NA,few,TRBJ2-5,TGTGCCAGCACCCGACCCATCACTGGGGGAGAGACCCAGTACTTC,CASTRPITGGETQYF
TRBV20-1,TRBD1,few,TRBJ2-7,TGCAGTGCTAGAAATTTCCGGACAGGGAATTACGAGCAGTACTTC,CSARNFRTGNYEQYF
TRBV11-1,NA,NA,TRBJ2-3,TGTGCCAGCAGCATTAGCGGTAGTCGCGCAGATATGCAGTATTTT,CASSISGSRADMQYF
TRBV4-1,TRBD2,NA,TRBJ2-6,TGCACCAGCAGCCAAGGCGCTTTAGCGACGACTAGCGCTGGGGCCAACGTCCTGACTTTC,CTSSQGALATTSAGANVLTF
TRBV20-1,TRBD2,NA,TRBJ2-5,TGCAGTGCTCGGACTAGCGGGAGGTTAGGGACCCAGTACTTC,CSARTSGRLGTQYF
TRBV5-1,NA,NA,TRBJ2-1,TGCGCCAGCAGCACAGACATCTACAATGAGCAGTTCTTC,CASSTDIYNEQFF
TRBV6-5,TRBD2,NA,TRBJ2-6,TGTGCCAGCATCCGACTACCGGGACTAGCGGTAGGCGTCCTGACTTTC,CASIRLPGLAVGVLTF
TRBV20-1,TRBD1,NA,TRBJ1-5,TGCAGTGCTAGAGCCGAAACAGGGGCCCAATATGGCAATCAGCCCCAGCATTTT,CSARAETGAQYGNQPQHF
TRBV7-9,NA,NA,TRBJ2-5,TGTGCCAGCACCCAGGAAGAGAGCCAGTACTTC,CASTQEESQYF
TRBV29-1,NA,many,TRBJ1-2,TGCAGCGTTGGGTCCCAGACTTATGGCTACACCTTC,CSVGSQTYGYTF
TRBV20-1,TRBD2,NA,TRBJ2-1,TGCAGTGCTAGACCTGGACTAGCGAAATTAGAGCAGTTCTTC,CSARPGLAKLEQFF
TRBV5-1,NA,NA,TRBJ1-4,TGCGCCAGCAGCTTGGGGGGCCATAATGAAAAACTGTTTTTT,CASSLGGHNEKLFF
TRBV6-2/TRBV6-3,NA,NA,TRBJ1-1,TGTGCCAACACCCGTTCGGGGGGGAACACTGAAGCTTTCTTT,CANTRSGGNTEAFF
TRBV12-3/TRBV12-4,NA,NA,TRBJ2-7,TGTGCCAGCAGCCGACAGAGGAGGTACGAGAAGTACTTC,CASSRQRRYEKYF
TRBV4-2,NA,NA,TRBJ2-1,TGTGCCAGCAGCCACAAGCCCTTTCCTAGCACCTCATACAATGAGCAGTTCTTC,CASSHKPFPSTSYNEQFF
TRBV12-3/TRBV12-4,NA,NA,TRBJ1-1,TGTGCCAGCTGCCAACAGGTTAGGGGAACTGAAGCTTTCTTT,CASCQQVRGTEAFF
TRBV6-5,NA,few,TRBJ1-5,TGTGCCAGCAGCCCCGGGGGGCGTAATCAGCCCCAGCATTTT,CASSPGGRNQPQHF
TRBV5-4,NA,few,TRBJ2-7,TGTGCCAGCAGCTCTAGGGGGTTCTACGAGCAGTACTTC,CASSSRGFYEQYF
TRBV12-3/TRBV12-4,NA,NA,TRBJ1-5,TGTACCAGCAGTACTAACAGGGATCAGCCCCAGCATTTT,CTSSTNRDQPQHF
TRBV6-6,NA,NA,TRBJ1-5,TGCGCCAGCAGTGAACAGGGCTGGGGATATAGGGGCAATCAGCCCCTGCATTTT,CASSEQGWGYRGNQPLHF
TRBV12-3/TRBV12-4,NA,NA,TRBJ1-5,TGTGTCAGCAGCTTCGACCCATGGGGTCAGCCCCAGCATTTT,CVSSFDPWGQPQHF
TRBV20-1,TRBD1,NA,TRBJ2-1,TGCAGTGCTAGGTTATATATCGGGACAGGTTCGCATGAGCAGTTCTTC,CSARLYIGTGSHEQFF
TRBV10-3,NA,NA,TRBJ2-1,TGTGCCATCAGTCAAAGCTCCTACAAAGAGCAGTTCTTC,CAISQSSYKEQFF
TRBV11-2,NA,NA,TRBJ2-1,TGTGCCAGCAAAGTTAGTGGGAGAGTCCCTTACAATGAACAGTTCTTC,CASKVSGRVPYNEQFF
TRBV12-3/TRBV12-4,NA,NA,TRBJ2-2,TGTGCCAGCGGGGACTGGAACTCCAGGGAGCTGTTTTTT,CASGDWNSRELFF
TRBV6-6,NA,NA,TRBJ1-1,TGTGCCAGCAGTCATCATACGGGGAAGGTCCCTGAAGCTTTCTTT,CASSHHTGKVPEAFF
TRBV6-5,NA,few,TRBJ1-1,TGTGCCAGCAGTTACTCGGGAATAAACAGGCTAATGAACACTGAAGCTTTCTTT,CASSYSGINRLMNTEAFF
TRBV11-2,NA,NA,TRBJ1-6,TGTGCCGGCAGCTTGCCCCCTCAGAGGAGTGGTTCACCCCTCCACTTT,CAGSLPPQRSGSPLHF
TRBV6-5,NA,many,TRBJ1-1,TGTGCCAGCAGTTACTTCGTCGGTTTTGAAGCTTTCTTT,CASSYFVGFEAFF
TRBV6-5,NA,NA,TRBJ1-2,TGTGCCAGCAGTTACTCAAAACACCACTATGGCTGCACCTTC,CASSYSKHHYGCTF
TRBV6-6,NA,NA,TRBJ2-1,TGTGCCAACACTTGGGACATGGGGACCAATGAGCAGTTCTTC,CANTWDMGTNEQFF
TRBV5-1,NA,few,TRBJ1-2,TGCGCCAGCAGCTTGGACGGAATTAACTATGGCTACACCTTC,CASSLDGINYGYTF
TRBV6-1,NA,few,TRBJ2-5,TGTGCCAGCAGTGAAAACCCTAGCGAAGAGACCCAGTACTTC,CASSENPSEETQYF
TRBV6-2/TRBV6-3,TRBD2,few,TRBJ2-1,TGTGCCAGCAGTTTCATGACTAGCGGAGGACCTAGGGATGAGCAGTTCTTC,CASSFMTSGGPRDEQFF
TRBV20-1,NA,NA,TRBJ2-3,TGCAGTGCTAGAGATTGGCAGGAACCCACAGATACGCAGTATTTT,CSARDWQEPTDTQYF
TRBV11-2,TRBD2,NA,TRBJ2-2,TGTGCCGGCAGCTTGCTAGCGGCGATGACCCGGGAGCTGTTTTTT,CAGSLLAAMTRELFF
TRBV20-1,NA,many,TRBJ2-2,TGCAGTGCCGAATACACCGGGGAGCTGTTTTTT,CSAEYTGELFF
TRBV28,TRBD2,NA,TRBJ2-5,TGTGCCAGCAGTCCGGGACTAGCGGGAAAAGGGAAGAGAATCCAGTACTTC,CASSPGLAGKGKRIQYF
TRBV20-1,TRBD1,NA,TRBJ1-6,TGCAGTGCTAAGGGGGCGGCTAATTCACCCCTCCACTTT,CSAKGAANSPLHF
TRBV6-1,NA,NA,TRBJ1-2,TGTGCCAGCACGATCGGGGGCCGAAGCTATGGCTACACCTTC,CASTIGGRSYGYTF
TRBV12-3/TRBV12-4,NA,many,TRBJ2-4,TGTGCCAGCAGCCCTACCGGGCCCCGAAGGGGGAACATTCAGTACTTC,CASSPTGPRRGNIQYF